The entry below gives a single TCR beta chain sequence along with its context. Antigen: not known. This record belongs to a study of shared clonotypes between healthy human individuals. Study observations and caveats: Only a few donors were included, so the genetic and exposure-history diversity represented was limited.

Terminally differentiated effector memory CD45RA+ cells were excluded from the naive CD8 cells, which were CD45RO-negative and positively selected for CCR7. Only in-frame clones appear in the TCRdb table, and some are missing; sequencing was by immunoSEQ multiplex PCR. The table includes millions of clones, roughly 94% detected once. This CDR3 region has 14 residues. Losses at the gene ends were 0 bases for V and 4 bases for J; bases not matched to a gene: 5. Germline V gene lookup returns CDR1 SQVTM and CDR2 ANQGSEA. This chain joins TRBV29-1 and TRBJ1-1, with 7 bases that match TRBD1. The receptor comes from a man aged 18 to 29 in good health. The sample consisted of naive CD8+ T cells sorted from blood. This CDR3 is CSVEDPGGVTEAFF. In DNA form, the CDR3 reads TGCAGCGTTGAAGACCCAGGGGGGGTCACTGAAGCTTTCTTT.